The rows below give T cell receptor beta chains drawn from one sample of a study of identifying expanded T cells in peripheral blood. Assay used: immunoSEQ multiplex PCR; TCRdb lists only in-frame clones, some missing. The sample includes 50,000 to 60,000 clones, under 85% seen only once; the top ten take around a sixth. Sequencing used blood. Every receptor here comes from a person aged 18 to 75 in good health. Each CDR3 is given with its conserved first and last residue. A D gene is named only where the DNA matches it firmly. Where a row states a size, it is once, few, many or the class of an expanded clone; other rows omit it.

TRBJ1-2	TRBV29-1	12	TRBD1	NA	CSAPRTGGGYTF	TGCAGCGCCCCGAGGACAGGGGGTGGCTACACCTTC
TRBJ2-3	TRBV5-1	14	NA	NA	CASSSPGPEGPQYF	TGCGCCAGCAGCTCGCCGGGACCAGAGGGTCCGCAGTATTTT
TRBJ2-1	TRBV20-1	11	TRBD2	once	CSARGGGEQFF	TGCAGTGCCCGTGGGGGGGGTGAGCAGTTCTTC
TRBJ2-1	TRBV7-2	15	TRBD2	NA	CASSLGLASYNEQFF	TGTGCCAGCAGCTTAGGACTAGCCTCCTACAATGAGCAGTTCTTC
TRBJ1-1	TRBV30	14	TRBD1	NA	CAWRGTGVWTEAFF	TGTGCCTGGAGAGGGACAGGGGTATGGACTGAAGCTTTCTTT
TRBJ1-4	TRBV6-6	14	TRBD1	NA	CASSSGGDLEKLFF	TGTGCCAGCTCGTCAGGGGGGGACTTAGAAAAACTGTTTTTT
TRBJ2-5	TRBV5-4	13	NA	NA	CASSRRGSETQYF	TGTGCCAGCAGCCGACGGGGGTCAGAGACCCAGTACTTC
TRBJ2-3	TRBV11-2	17	TRBD2	NA	CASSSPGLADITDTQYF	TGTGCCAGCAGCTCCCCCGGACTAGCGGACATCACAGATACGCAGTATTTT
TRBJ2-5	TRBV5-6	17	TRBD1	NA	CASSSRRTGGGKETQYF	TGTGCCAGCAGCTCCCGTAGGACAGGGGGTGGAAAAGAGACCCAGTACTTC
TRBJ1-1	TRBV2	13	TRBD1	once	CARLTGVNTEAFF	TGTGCCAGGTTGACAGGGGTGAACACTGAAGCTTTCTTT
TRBJ1-4	TRBV27	15	NA	NA	CASSLRRGTNEKLFF	TGTGCCAGCAGTTTGAGGAGGGGGACGAATGAAAAACTGTTTTTT
TRBJ1-2	TRBV29-1	12	NA	few	CSVSSGTYGYTF	TGCAGCGTTTCATCGGGCACTTATGGCTACACCTTC
TRBJ1-1	TRBV11-3	17	TRBD1	NA	CASSRQVTGTGPTEAFF	TGTGCCAGCAGCCGACAAGTTACCGGGACAGGGCCCACTGAAGCTTTCTTT
TRBJ2-1	TRBV29-1	14	TRBD1	NA	CSVAAGTVHNEQFF	TGCAGCGTAGCTGCCGGGACAGTCCACAATGAGCAGTTCTTC
TRBJ1-1	TRBV6-5	16	NA	NA	CASSYLGGGRNTEAFF	TGTGCCAGCAGTTACTTGGGCGGGGGGCGGAACACTGAAGCTTTCTTT
TRBJ2-5	TRBV7-2	15	NA	few	CASSDERSRKETQYF	TGTGCCAGCAGCGACGAGCGGAGCCGCAAAGAGACCCAGTACTTC
TRBJ2-1	TRBV5-1	15	TRBD2	NA	CASSTSDLAGNEQFF	TGCGCCAGCAGCACCTCGGACCTAGCGGGCAATGAGCAGTTCTTC
TRBJ1-3	TRBV11-3	16	NA	NA	CASSLDTGISGNTIYF	TGTGCCAGCAGCTTGGACACAGGGATCTCTGGAAACACCATATATTTT
TRBJ1-1	TRBV30	18	NA	NA	CAWQPWVLPARNNPEAFF	TGTGCCTGGCAACCTTGGGTCCTTCCAGCGCGGAATAACCCTGAAGCTTTCTTT
TRBJ2-2	TRBV14	15	TRBD1	NA	CASSPGQGYPGELFF	TGTGCCAGCAGCCCGGGACAGGGTTATCCCGGGGAGCTGTTTTTT
TRBJ1-3	TRBV19	15	NA	NA	CASSIPSGTGNTIYF	TGTGCCAGTAGTATTCCCAGCGGTACTGGAAACACCATATATTTT
TRBJ2-2	TRBV10-2	15	TRBD1	NA	CASRAGTGKTGELFF	TGCGCCAGCAGAGCCGGGACAGGGAAAACCGGGGAGCTGTTTTTT
TRBJ1-2	TRBV29-1	14	TRBD1	NA	CSVPPRGHVGGYTF	TGCAGCGTCCCCCCCAGGGGGCACGTGGGTGGCTACACCTTC
TRBJ2-3	TRBV9	15	NA	NA	CASSVGDIDGDTQYF	TGTGCCAGCAGCGTAGGTGACATCGATGGAGATACGCAGTATTTT
TRBJ1-1	TRBV28	15	NA	NA	CASSLGGSSNTEAFF	TGTGCCAGCAGCCTAGGTGGCAGTTCGAACACTGAAGCTTTCTTT
TRBJ1-1	TRBV12-5	16	NA	NA	CASGLVLGRQNTEAFF	TGTGCTAGTGGTTTGGTTTTGGGCAGACAGAACACTGAAGCTTTCTTT
TRBJ2-1	TRBV4-1	18	TRBD2	few	CASSQVSSSGLSYNEQFF	TGCGCCAGCAGCCAAGTTTCTTCTAGCGGGCTCTCCTACAATGAGCAGTTCTTC
TRBJ1-1	TRBV5-4	14	NA	NA	CASSPLNGNTEAFF	TGTGCCAGCAGCCCGCTCAACGGGAACACTGAAGCTTTCTTT
TRBJ2-3	TRBV6-5	15	TRBD2	once	CASSPGGSRTDTQYF	TGTGCCAGCAGTCCCGGGGGGTCACGCACAGATACGCAGTATTTT
TRBJ2-7	TRBV12-5	16	TRBD2	NA	CASGLDSGGIKYEQYF	TGTGCTAGTGGTTTGGATAGCGGGGGGATAAAGTACGAGCAGTACTTC
TRBJ2-2	TRBV7-9	18	TRBD2	NA	CASSLGHGGGSNTGELFF	TGTGCCAGCAGCTTGGGTCACGGGGGAGGGTCCAACACCGGGGAGCTGTTTTTT
TRBJ1-2	TRBV4-3	17	TRBD1	NA	CASSQEPGQGMAYGYTF	TGCGCCAGCAGCCAAGAACCCGGACAGGGGATGGCTTATGGCTACACCTTC
TRBJ2-7	TRBV7-2	11	NA	NA	CASSLVYEQYF	TGTGCCAGCAGCCTCGTATACGAGCAGTACTTC
TRBJ1-5	TRBV6-1	13	NA	NA	CASQQVSNQPQHF	TGTGCCAGCCAACAGGTGAGCAATCAGCCCCAGCATTTT
TRBJ2-2	TRBV30	15	TRBD2	NA	CAQKGLAGNTGELFF	TGTGCTCAAAAAGGACTAGCGGGAAACACCGGGGAGCTGTTTTTT
TRBJ1-5	TRBV7-2	16	NA	NA	CASSLDGAGSNQPQHF	TGTGCCAGCAGCTTAGACGGGGCCGGGAGCAATCAGCCCCAGCATTTT
TRBJ2-5	TRBV5-6	13	NA	once	CASSQTRTETQYF	TGTGCCAGCAGCCAAACTAGGACGGAGACCCAGTACTTC
TRBJ2-7	TRBV9	19	TRBD2	NA	CASSVTIPRGQRGSYEQYF	TGTGCCAGCAGCGTTACCATCCCCCGCGGGCAGCGGGGCTCCTACGAGCAGTACTTC
TRBJ1-2	TRBV19	15	NA	NA	CASTSVQLANYGYTF	TGTGCCAGTACCTCGGTTCAGTTAGCTAACTATGGCTACACCTTC
TRBJ1-4	TRBV29-1	17	TRBD1	NA	CSVAGDRGPVTNEKLFF	TGCAGCGTCGCTGGGGACAGGGGGCCGGTAACTAATGAAAAACTGTTTTTT
TRBJ2-3	TRBV18	15	NA	NA	CASSPKASALDTQYF	TGTGCCAGCTCACCGAAGGCTAGCGCCCTAGATACGCAGTATTTT
TRBJ1-2	TRBV18	13	NA	NA	CASSQDGNYGYTF	TGTGCCAGCTCCCAGGACGGAAACTATGGCTACACCTTC
TRBJ1-2	TRBV7-9	16	TRBD1	NA	CASSHPTGDSGYGYTF	TGTGCCAGCAGCCACCCGACCGGGGACAGTGGCTATGGCTACACCTTC
TRBJ2-2	TRBV5-1	16	TRBD2	NA	CASSLALAGNTGELFF	TGCGCCAGCAGCTTGGCCCTAGCGGGAAACACCGGGGAGCTGTTTTTT
TRBJ2-3	TRBV29-1	17	NA	once	CSAHPPLRASDTDTQYF	TGCAGCGCCCACCCCCCCCTCCGTGCCTCGGACACAGATACGCAGTATTTT
TRBJ2-1	TRBV27	14	TRBD2	NA	CASSMGLAGDEQFF	TGTGCCAGCAGCATGGGACTAGCGGGAGATGAGCAGTTCTTC
TRBJ2-5	TRBV5-1	14	NA	few	CASSLFGLQETQYF	TGCGCCAGCAGCTTGTTCGGGCTTCAAGAGACCCAGTACTTC
TRBJ1-5	TRBV12-5	15	NA	once	CASGSKGMGNQPQHF	TGTGCTAGTGGTTCAAAAGGGATGGGCAATCAGCCCCAGCATTTT
TRBJ2-1	TRBV7-2	15	NA	NA	CASSLGPGAGNEQFF	TGTGCCAGCAGCTTAGGCCCGGGGGCGGGGAATGAGCAGTTCTTC
TRBJ2-5	TRBV30	13	NA	once	CAWSLGIRETQYF	TGTGCCTGGAGTCTCGGGATCCGAGAGACCCAGTACTTC
TRBJ2-2	TRBV30	16	NA	NA	CAWEGIGGGEAGELFF	TGTGCCTGGGAGGGTATTGGGGGAGGCGAAGCCGGGGAGCTGTTTTTT